The subject of this entry is one T cell receptor beta chain. No antigen is known for it. This record comes from a study of cytomegalovirus exposure and HLA in healthy donors. General study results and limits: Follow-up analysis found HLA locus-dependent TCR association rates, highest for DRB1 and lowest for HLA-C.

This PCR relied on a set of 60 Vbeta primers and 13 Jbeta primers. Data came from immunoSEQ multiplex PCR; TCRdb stores just in-frame clones and leaves some out. The sample consists of under 200,000 clones, roughly 85% of them appearing once. Germline CDR1 and CDR2: SGHRS and YFSETQ. The CDR3 length is 17 residues. V lost 4 bases and J lost 5; bases outside the gene matches: 12. Sequencing used PBMCs. This receptor was taken from a man aged 50 or older in good health and CMV-seropositive. The chain joins TRBV5-1 to TRBJ2-1; TRBD2 aligns across 10 bases. CDR3 loop: CASSHTSAGGPDNEQFF. The CDR3 DNA is TGCGCCAGCAGCCACACCTCAGCGGGGGGGCCCGACAATGAGCAGTTCTTC.